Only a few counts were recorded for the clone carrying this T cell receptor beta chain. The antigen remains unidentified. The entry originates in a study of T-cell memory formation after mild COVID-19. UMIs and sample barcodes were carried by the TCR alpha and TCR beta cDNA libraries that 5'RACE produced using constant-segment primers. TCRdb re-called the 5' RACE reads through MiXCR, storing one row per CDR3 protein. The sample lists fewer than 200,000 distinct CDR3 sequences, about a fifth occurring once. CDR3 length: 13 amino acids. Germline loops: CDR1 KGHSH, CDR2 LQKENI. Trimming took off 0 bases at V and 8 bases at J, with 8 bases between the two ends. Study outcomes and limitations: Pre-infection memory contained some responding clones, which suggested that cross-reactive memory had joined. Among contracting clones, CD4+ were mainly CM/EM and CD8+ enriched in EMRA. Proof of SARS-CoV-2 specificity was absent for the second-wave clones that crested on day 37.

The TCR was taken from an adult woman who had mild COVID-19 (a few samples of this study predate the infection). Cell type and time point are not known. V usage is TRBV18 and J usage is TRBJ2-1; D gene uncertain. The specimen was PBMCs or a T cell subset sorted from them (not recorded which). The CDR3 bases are TGTGCCAGCTCACCACCCCCGCGCTATGAGCAGTTCTTC. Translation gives CASSPPPRYEQFF.